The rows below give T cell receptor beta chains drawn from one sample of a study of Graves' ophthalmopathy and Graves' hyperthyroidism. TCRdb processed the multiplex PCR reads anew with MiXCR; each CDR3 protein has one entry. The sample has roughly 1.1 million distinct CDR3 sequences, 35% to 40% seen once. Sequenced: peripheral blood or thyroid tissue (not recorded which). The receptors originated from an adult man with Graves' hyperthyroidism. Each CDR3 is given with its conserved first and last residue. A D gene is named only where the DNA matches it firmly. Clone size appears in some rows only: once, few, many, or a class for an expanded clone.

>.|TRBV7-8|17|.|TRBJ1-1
CASSLASFRGKNTEAFF
TGTGCCAGCAGCTTAGCGTCTTTTCGCGGAAAGAACACTGAAGCTTTCTTT
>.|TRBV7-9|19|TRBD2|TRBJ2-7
CASSLDAGLVASSSYEQYF
TGTGCCAGCAGCTTAGATGCGGGACTAGTCGCTTCGAGCTCCTACGAGCAGTACTTC
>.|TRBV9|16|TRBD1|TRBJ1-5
CASSDDGQGPNQPQHF
TGTGCCAGCAGTGACGACGGACAGGGGCCCAATCAGCCCCAGCATTTT
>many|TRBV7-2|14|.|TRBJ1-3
CASSPGTPGNTIYF
TGTGCCAGCAGCCCGGGGACACCAGGAAACACCATATATTTT
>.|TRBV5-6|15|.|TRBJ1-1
CASSRPRGRNTEAFF
TGTGCCAGCAGCCGACCACGGGGCAGAAACACTGAAGCTTTCTTT
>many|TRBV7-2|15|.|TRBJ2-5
CASSFRPGMGETQYF
TGTGCCAGCAGCTTTCGCCCGGGGATGGGAGAGACCCAGTACTTC
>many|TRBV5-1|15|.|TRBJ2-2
CASSLNQPNTGELFF
TGCGCCAGCAGCCTGAACCAGCCGAACACCGGGGAGCTGTTTTTT
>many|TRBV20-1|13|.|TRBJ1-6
CSASDHSNSPLHF
TGCAGTGCTAGTGACCACTCTAATTCACCCCTCCACTTT
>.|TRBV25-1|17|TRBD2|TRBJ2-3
CASSPGTSGRGADTQYF
TGTGCCAGCAGCCCTGGGACTAGCGGGAGGGGAGCAGATACGCAGTATTTT
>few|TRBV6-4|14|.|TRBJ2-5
CASSLPGPTETQYF
TGTGCCAGCAGTCTTCCCGGACCGACGGAGACCCAGTACTTC
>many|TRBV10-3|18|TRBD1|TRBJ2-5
CAISEPKGGQGLQETQYF
TGTGCCATCAGTGAGCCAAAAGGGGGACAGGGGCTACAAGAGACCCAGTACTTC
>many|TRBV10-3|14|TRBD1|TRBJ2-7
CAMGPGQGAYEQYF
TGTGCCATGGGTCCGGGACAGGGGGCTTACGAGCAGTACTTC
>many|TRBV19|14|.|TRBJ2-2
CAKPGTTNTGELFF
TGTGCCAAGCCGGGGACGACGAACACCGGGGAGCTGTTTTTT
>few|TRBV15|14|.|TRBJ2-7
CATSRAPDLYEQYF
TGTGCCACCAGCAGAGCCCCGGACTTGTACGAGCAGTACTTC
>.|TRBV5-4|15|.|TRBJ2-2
CASSFRTQNTGELFF
TGTGCCAGCAGCTTCAGGACCCAAAACACCGGGGAGCTGTTTTTT
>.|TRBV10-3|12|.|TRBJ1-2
CAITRGAGGYTF
TGTGCCATCACTCGGGGCGCGGGCGGCTACACCTTC
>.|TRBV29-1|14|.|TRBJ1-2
CSSWNPEGGYGYTF
TGCAGCAGTTGGAACCCGGAGGGAGGCTATGGCTACACCTTC
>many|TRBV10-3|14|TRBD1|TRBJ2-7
CAISESSTGTEQYF
TGTGCCATCAGTGAGTCGTCGACAGGGACCGAGCAGTACTTC
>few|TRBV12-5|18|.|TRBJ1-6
CASGLESRVLSGSSPLHF
TGTGCTAGTGGTTTGGAAAGCAGGGTTTTATCGGGAAGTTCACCCCTCCACTTT
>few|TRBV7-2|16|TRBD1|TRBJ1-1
CASSSHSNSGGTEAFF
TGTGCCAGCAGCTCGCATAGTAACTCAGGGGGCACTGAAGCTTTCTTT
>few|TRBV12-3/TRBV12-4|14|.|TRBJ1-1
CASSYRVTNTEAFF
TGTGCCAGCAGCTACCGGGTTACGAACACTGAAGCTTTCTTT
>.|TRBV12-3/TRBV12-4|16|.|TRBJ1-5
CASRAAAFRGNQPQHF
TGTGCCAGCAGAGCTGCCGCTTTCCGGGGCAATCAGCCCCAGCATTTT
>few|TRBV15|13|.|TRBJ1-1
CATSRDRTGEAFF
TGTGCCACCAGCAGAGATAGAACAGGGGAAGCTTTCTTT
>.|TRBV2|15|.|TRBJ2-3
CASFRTQRGTDTQYF
TGTGCCAGCTTCCGGACACAAAGGGGGACAGATACGCAGTATTTT
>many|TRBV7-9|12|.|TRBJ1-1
CASSATGTEAFF
TGTGCCAGCAGCGCCACTGGCACTGAAGCTTTCTTT
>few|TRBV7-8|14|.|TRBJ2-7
CASSLLGQNYEQYF
TGTGCCAGCAGTTTACTTGGACAGAACTACGAGCAGTACTTC
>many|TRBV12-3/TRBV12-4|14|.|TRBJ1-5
CASSPAGGNQPQHF
TGTGCCAGCAGCCCAGCCGGGGGCAATCAGCCCCAGCATTTT
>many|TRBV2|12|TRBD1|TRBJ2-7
CASRGDSYEQYF
TGTGCCAGCAGAGGGGACAGCTACGAGCAGTACTTC
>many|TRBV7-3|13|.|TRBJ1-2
CASSLTSGEGYTF
TGTGCCAGCAGCTTAACGTCAGGGGAAGGCTACACCTTC
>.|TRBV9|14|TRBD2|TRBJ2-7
CASGSGTSSYEQYF
TGTGCCAGCGGATCCGGGACTAGCAGCTACGAGCAGTACTTC
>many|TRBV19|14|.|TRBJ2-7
CASSMRGTAYEQYF
TGTGCCAGTAGTATGAGGGGGACGGCCTACGAGCAGTACTTC